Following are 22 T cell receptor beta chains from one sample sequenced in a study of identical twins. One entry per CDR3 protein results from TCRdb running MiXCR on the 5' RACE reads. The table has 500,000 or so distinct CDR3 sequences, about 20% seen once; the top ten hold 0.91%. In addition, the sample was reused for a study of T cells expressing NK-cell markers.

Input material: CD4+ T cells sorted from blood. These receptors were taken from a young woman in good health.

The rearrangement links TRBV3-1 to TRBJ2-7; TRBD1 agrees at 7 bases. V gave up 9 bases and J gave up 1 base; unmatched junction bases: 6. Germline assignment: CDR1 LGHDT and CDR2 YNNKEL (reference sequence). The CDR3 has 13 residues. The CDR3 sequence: CAREDRWSYEQYF. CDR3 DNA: TGTGCCAGGGAGGACAGGTGGTCCTACGAGCAGTACTTC.

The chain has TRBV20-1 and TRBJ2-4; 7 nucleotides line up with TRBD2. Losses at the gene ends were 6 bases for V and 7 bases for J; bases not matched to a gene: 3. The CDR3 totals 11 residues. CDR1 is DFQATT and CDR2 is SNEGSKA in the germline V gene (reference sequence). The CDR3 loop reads CSAHSGNIQYF. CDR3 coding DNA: TGCAGTGCCCATAGCGGGAACATTCAGTACTTC.

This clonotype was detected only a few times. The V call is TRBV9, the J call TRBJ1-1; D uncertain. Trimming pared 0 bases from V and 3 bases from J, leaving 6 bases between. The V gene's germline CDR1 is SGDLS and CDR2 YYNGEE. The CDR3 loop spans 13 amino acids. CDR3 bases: TGTGCCAGCAGCGTAGCGATGTACACTGAAGCTTTCTTT. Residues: CASSVAMYTEAFF.

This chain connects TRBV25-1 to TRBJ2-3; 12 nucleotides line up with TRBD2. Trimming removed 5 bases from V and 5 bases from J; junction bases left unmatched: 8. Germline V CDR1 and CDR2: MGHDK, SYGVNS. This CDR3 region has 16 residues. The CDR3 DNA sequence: TGTGCCAGCAGTCCTATGACTAGCGGGAGTAAAGATACGCAGTATTTT. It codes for CASSPMTSGSKDTQYF.

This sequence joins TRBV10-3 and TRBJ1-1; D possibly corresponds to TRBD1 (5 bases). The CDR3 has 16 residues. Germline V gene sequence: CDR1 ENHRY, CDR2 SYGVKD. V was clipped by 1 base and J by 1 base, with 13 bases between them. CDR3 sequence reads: CAISEFVGAPNTEAFF. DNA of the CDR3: TGTGCCATCAGTGAGTTTGTAGGGGCCCCGAACACTGAAGCTTTCTTT.

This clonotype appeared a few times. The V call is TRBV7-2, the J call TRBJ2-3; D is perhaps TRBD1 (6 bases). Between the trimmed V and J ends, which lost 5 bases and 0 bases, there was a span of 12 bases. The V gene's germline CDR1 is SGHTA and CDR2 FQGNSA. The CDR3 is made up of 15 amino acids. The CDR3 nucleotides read TGTGCCAGCAGCCGTCGGACAGATAGCACAGATACGCAGTATTTT. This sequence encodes CASSRRTDSTDTQYF.

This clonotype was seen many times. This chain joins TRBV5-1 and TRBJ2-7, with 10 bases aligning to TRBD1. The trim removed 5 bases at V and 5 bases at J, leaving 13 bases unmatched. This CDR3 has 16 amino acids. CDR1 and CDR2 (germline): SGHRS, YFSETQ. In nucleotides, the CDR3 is TGCGCCAGCAGTTCTCCTCCGGGACAGGGGAGAAACGAGCAGTACTTC. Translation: CASSSPPGQGRNEQYF.

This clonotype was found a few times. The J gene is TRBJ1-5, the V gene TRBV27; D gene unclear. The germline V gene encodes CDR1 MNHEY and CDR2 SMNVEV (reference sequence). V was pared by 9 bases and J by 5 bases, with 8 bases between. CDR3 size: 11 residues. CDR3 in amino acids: CASVLHQPQHF. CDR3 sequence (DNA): TGTGCCAGTGTGCTTCATCAGCCCCAGCATTTT.

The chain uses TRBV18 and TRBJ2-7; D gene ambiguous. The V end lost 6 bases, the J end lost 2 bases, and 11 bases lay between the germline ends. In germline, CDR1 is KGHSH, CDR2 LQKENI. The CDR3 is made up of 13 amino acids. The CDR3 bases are TGTGCCAGCTCTATCGACACCCCCTACGAGCAGTACTTC. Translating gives CASSIDTPYEQYF.

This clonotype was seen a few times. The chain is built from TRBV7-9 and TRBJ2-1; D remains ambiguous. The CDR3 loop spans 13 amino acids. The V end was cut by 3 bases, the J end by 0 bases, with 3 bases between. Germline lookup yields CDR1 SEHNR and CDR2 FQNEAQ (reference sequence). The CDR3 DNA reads TGTGCCAGCAGCTTTTACTCCTACAATGAGCAGTTCTTC. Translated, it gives CASSFYSYNEQFF.

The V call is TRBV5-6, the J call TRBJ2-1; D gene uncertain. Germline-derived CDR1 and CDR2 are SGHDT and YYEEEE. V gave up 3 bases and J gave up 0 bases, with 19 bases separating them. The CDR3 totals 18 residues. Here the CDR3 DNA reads TGTGCCAGCAGCTCCTACCTAAAAGCGACGAGCTCCTACAATGAGCAGTTCTTC. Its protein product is CASSSYLKATSSYNEQFF.

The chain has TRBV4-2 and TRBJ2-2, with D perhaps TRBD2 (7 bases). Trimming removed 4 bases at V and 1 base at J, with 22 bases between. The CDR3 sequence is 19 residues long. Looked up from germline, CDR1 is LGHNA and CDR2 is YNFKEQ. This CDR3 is CASSRPGGHGNLNTGELFF. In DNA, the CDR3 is TGTGCCAGCAGCCGACCGGGGGGCCATGGGAATTTGAACACCGGGGAGCTGTTTTTT.

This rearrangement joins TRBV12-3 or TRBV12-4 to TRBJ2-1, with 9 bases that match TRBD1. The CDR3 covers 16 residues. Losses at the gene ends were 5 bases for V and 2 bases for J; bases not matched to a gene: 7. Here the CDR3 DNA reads TGTGCCAGCAGTGCATCCGGGACAGGGACCTACAATGAGCAGTTCTTC. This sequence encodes CASSASGTGTYNEQFF.

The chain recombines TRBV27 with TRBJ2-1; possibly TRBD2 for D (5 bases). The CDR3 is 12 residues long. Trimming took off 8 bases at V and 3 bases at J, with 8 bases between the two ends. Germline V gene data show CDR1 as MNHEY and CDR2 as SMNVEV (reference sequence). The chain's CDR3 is CASGGVYNEQFF. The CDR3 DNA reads TGTGCCAGCGGAGGAGTCTACAATGAGCAGTTCTTC.

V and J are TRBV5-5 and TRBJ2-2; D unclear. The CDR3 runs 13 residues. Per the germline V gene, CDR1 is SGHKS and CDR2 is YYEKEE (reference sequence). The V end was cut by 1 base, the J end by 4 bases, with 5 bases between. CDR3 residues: CASSLIRTGELFF. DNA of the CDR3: TGTGCCAGCAGCTTGATCCGCACCGGGGAGCTGTTTTTT. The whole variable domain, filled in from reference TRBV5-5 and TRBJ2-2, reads DAGVTQSPTHLIKTRGQQVTLRCSPISGHKSVSWYQQVLGQGPQFIFQYYEKEERGRGNFPDRFSARQFPNYSSELNVNALLLGDSALYLCASSLIRTGELFFGEGSRLTVL.

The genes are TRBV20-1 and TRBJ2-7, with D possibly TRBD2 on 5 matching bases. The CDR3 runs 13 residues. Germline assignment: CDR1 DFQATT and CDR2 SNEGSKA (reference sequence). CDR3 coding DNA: TGCACCGCAGGAAATAGGGCGGCGGGCGAGCAGTACTTC. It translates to CTAGNRAAGEQYF.

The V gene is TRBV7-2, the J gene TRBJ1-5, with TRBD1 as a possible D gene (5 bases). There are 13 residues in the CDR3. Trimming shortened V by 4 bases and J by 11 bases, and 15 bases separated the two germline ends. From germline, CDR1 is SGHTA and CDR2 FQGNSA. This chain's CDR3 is CASSYRGAVAQHF. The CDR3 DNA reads TGTGCCAGCAGCTATAGGGGCGCGGTGGCCCAGCATTTT.

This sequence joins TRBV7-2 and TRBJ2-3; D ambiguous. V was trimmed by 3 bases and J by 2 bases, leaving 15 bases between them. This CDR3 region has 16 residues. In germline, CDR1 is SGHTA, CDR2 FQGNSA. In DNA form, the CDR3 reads TGTGCCAGCAGCTTGAATCAGCTACATATCACAGATACGCAGTATTTT. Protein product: CASSLNQLHITDTQYF.

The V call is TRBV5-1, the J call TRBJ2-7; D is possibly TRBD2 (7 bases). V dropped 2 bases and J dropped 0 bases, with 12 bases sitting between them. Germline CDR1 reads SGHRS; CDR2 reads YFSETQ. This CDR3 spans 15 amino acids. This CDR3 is CASSFLGGVSYEQYF. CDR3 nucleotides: TGCGCCAGCAGCTTCTTAGGGGGGGTCTCCTACGAGCAGTACTTC.

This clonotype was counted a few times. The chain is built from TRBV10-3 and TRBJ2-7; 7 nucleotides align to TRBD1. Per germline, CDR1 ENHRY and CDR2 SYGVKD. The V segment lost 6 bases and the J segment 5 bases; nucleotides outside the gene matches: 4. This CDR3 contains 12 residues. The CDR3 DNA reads TGTGCCATCAGCCGACAGGGTAACGAGCAGTACTTC. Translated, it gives CAISRQGNEQYF.

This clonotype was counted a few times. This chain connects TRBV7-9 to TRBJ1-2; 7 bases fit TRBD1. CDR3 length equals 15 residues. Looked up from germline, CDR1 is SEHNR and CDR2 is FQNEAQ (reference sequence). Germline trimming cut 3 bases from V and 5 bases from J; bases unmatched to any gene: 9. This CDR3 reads CASSFGRDSPYGYTF. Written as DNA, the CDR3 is TGTGCCAGCAGCTTTGGACGGGACAGCCCATATGGCTACACCTTC.

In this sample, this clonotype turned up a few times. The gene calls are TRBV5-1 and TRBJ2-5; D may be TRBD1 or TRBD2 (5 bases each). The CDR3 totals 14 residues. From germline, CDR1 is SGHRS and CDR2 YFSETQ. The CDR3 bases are TGCGCGAGTGGGGACCAGGCATCATCAGGGACCCAGTACTTC. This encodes CASGDQASSGTQYF.